The 13 T cell receptor beta chains presented below share a single source sample, sequenced in a study of CD8 T cells in ankylosing spondylitis (dated by TCRdb to between 2016 and 2019). The library was made by 5' RACE. The sequencer was an Illumina HiSeq 2500. TCRdb's own reprocessing of the public reads used fastp at Q25 and MiXCR and kept productive beta chains. Each CDR3 protein appears once, grouped with its most common genes and DNA. For this sample the table gives 290,000 or so distinct CDR3 sequences, of which around 20% were detected only once. Of the sample, roughly 3.6% falls within the top ten clones. Material: blood, either unsorted or a sorted T cell fraction (not recorded which). Receptor source: a female donor with ankylosing spondylitis or in good health (not recorded which).

This clonotype has at least ten counts. The genes are TRBV29-1 and TRBJ2-1, with unresolved D. Germline lookup yields CDR1 SQVTM and CDR2 ANQGSEA. Deletions cut 4 bases from V and 5 bases from J, with 12 bases between. The CDR3 has 13 amino acids. CDR3 DNA sequence: TGCAGCGTTGCCCTATTGTCGCACAATGAGCAGTTCTTC. Its translation: CSVALLSHNEQFF.

This CDR3 is CASSPGVIRVTQYF. In DNA, the CDR3 is TGTGCCAGCAGCCCCGGGGTAATTAGAGTCACGCAGTATTTT. V usage is TRBV5-5 and J usage is TRBJ2-3; D is perhaps TRBD2 (5 bases). The CDR3 loop spans 14 amino acids. Germline CDR1 and CDR2: SGHKS and YYEKEE (reference sequence). The V end was cut by 4 bases, the J end by 9 bases, with 18 bases between.

This clonotype was seen only a few times. V is TRBV12-3 or TRBV12-4 and J is TRBJ2-3; D not certain. V lost 5 bases to trimming and J lost 6 bases, with 6 bases between them. The CDR3 length is 11 residues. DNA for the CDR3: TGTGCCAGCAGTCCCTCGGATACGCAGTATTTT. Its protein is CASSPSDTQYF.

This clonotype was detected many times. The chain has TRBV10-3 and TRBJ1-6; TRBD1 matches at 8 bases. Germline lookup yields CDR1 ENHRY and CDR2 SYGVKD. V gave up 10 bases and J gave up 7 bases; unmatched junction bases: 6. This CDR3 has 13 residues. The CDR3 reads CARRDRPNSPLHF. For the CDR3, the DNA is TGTGCCAGACGGGACAGGCCAAATTCACCCCTCCACTTT.

The sample holds a few counts of this clonotype. The gene calls are TRBV10-3 and TRBJ2-7; the D gene is possibly TRBD1 (5 bases). Germline-derived CDR1 and CDR2 are ENHRY and SYGVKD. This CDR3 is 11 amino acids long. The V end lost 6 bases, the J end lost 3 bases, and 6 bases lay between the germline ends. CDR3 region: CAIRTDYEQYF. CDR3 bases: TGTGCCATCAGGACAGACTACGAGCAGTACTTC.

This clonotype has more than one count but fewer than ten. V usage is TRBV10-2 and J usage is TRBJ2-3; no definite D call. The germline CDR1 and CDR2 sequences are WSHSY and SAAADI. The V and J ends lost 4 bases and 2 bases respectively, with 7 bases between them. CDR3 size: 13 residues. CDR3 residues: CASSGGTTDTQYF. CDR3 nucleotides: TGCGCCAGCAGTGGAGGAACCACAGATACGCAGTATTTT.

The rearrangement uses TRBV6-2 or TRBV6-3 and TRBJ1-2; the D gene is possibly TRBD1 (5 bases). Deletions cut 4 bases from V and 4 bases from J, with 10 bases between. CDR3 length: 13 residues. The germline gives CDR1 MNHEY, CDR2 SVGEGT. Written as DNA, the CDR3 is TGTGCCAGCAGTTTCGGACATCTCTATGGCTACACCTTC. This codes for CASSFGHLYGYTF.

V is TRBV4-3 and J is TRBJ2-3; weak D call: TRBD2 (6 bases). Trimming stripped 1 base from V and 7 bases from J, with 9 bases between. This CDR3 comprises 13 residues. Germline V gene sequence: CDR1 LGHNA, CDR2 YSLEER. The CDR3 DNA follows: TGCGCCAGCAGCCAAGTCGCGGGGAATACGCAGTATTTT. Protein sequence: CASSQVAGNTQYF.

The V call is TRBV10-3, the J call TRBJ1-1; 9 bases line up with TRBD1. CDR1 and CDR2 (germline): ENHRY, SYGVKD. V lost 4 bases and J lost 11; bases outside the gene matches: 8. The CDR3 is made up of 13 amino acids. CDR3 sequence: CAISGTGVLVAFF. In nucleotides, the CDR3 is TGTGCCATCAGTGGGACAGGGGTTTTGGTTGCTTTCTTT.

There are a few counts of this clonotype. The V gene is TRBV7-2, the J gene TRBJ2-3; 14 nucleotides agree with TRBD2. Germline-derived CDR1 and CDR2 are SGHTA and FQGNSA. With 8 bases clipped from V and 5 bases from J, the junction kept 6 bases outside the gene matches. This CDR3 is built from 15 residues. DNA of the CDR3: TGTGCCAGCGGTCGACTAGCGGGAGGGTTAGATACGCAGTATTTT. Its translation is CASGRLAGGLDTQYF. Together with reference TRBV7-2 and TRBJ2-3, the CDR3 gives the full variable domain: GAGVSQSPSNKVTEKGKDVELRCDPISGHTALYWYRQSLGQGLEFLIYFQGNSAPDKSGLPSDRFSAERTGGSVSTLTIQRTQQEDSAVYLCASGRLAGGLDTQYFGPGTRLTVL.

This clonotype has just a few counts. This sequence joins TRBV25-1 and TRBJ2-1, with a weak D call TRBD2 (7 bases). This CDR3 comprises 16 residues. Germline V gene data show CDR1 as MGHDK and CDR2 as SYGVNS. Trimming pared 4 bases from V and 0 bases from J, leaving 13 bases between. The DNA for the CDR3 is TGTGCCAGCAGTGTCCTTAGGGGGGGCTCCTACAATGAGCAGTTCTTC. This codes for CASSVLRGGSYNEQFF. The whole variable domain, remainder taken from reference TRBV25-1 and TRBJ2-1, is EADIYQTPRYLVIGTGKKITLECSQTMGHDKMYWYQQDPGMELHLIHYSYGVNSTEKGDLSSESTVSRIRTEHFPLTLESARPSHTSQYLCASSVLRGGSYNEQFFGPGTRLTVL.

The CDR3 DNA sequence: TGTGCCAGCAGCCTCCGACTAGCGGGAGGGAGGTCAGATACGCAGTATTTT. The encoded protein is CASSLRLAGGRSDTQYF. This rearrangement joins TRBV7-2 to TRBJ2-3, with 14 bases fitting TRBD2. Germline CDR1 is SGHTA and CDR2 is FQGNSA. The trim removed 5 bases at V and 4 bases at J, leaving 8 bases unmatched. CDR3 size: 17 residues.

This clonotype has a handful of counts. The V gene is TRBV7-9, the J gene TRBJ2-3; D not certain. The germline V gene encodes CDR1 SEHNR and CDR2 FQNEAQ (reference sequence). Trimming took 3 bases from V and 2 from J, leaving 6 bases between them. This CDR3 has 13 residues. The CDR3 bases are TGTGCCAGCAGCTTTGGATACACAGATACGCAGTATTTT. The encoded protein is CASSFGYTDTQYF.